These 10 T cell receptor beta chains came from one sample sequenced in a study of long-term antiretroviral therapy in people with HIV. It was version v3.0 of the immunoSEQ assay that was run at survey level. Only in-frame clones appear in the TCRdb table, and some are missing; sequencing was by immunoSEQ multiplex PCR. The data show roughly 20,000 clones, approximately 80% seen once. The sample in question was unsorted PBMCs, obtained 4 years after starting antiretroviral therapy. These receptors all stem from a man aged 18 to 35 with HIV.

This rearrangement joins TRBV6-1 to TRBJ2-7, with D possibly being TRBD1 or TRBD2 (5 bases each). Germline values: CDR1 MNHNS, CDR2 SASEGT. V was shortened by 4 bases and J by 0 bases, with 13 bases between the two germline ends. The CDR3 spans 15 residues. The CDR3 spells CASSGGWGVSYEQYV. The CDR3 coding sequence is TGTGCCAGCAGTGGGGGGTGGGGTGTCTCCTACGAGCAGTACGTC.

V is TRBV5-6 and J is TRBJ2-3; D unclear. V shed 4 bases and J shed 4 bases, with 7 bases lying between them. This CDR3 spans 12 amino acids. The germline V gene has CDR1 SGHDT and CDR2 YYEEEE. The CDR3 DNA reads as TGTGCCAGCAGCCAAATCGCAGATACGCAGTATTTT. Its translation: CASSQIADTQYF.

The chain is built from TRBV6-1 and TRBJ1-5; no clear D gene. The length of the CDR3 is 13 residues. Germline V gene data show CDR1 as MNHNS and CDR2 as SASEGT. The V and J ends lost 3 bases and 4 bases respectively, with 7 bases between them. CDR3 region: CASSDNGNQPQHF. CDR3 coding DNA: TGTGCCAGCAGTGATAATGGGAATCAGCCCCAGCATTTT.

The rearrangement links TRBV7-2 to TRBJ2-3, with D hard to call. The V end was cut by 4 bases, the J end by 2 bases, with 19 bases between. This CDR3 is built from 17 residues. Germline loops: CDR1 SGHTA, CDR2 FQGNSA. The CDR3 DNA sequence: TGTGCCAGCAGCTGGGATAGACCCCTGACGTCCACAGATACGCAGTATTTT. Encoded protein: CASSWDRPLTSTDTQYF. Based on the CDR3 plus reference TRBV7-2 and TRBJ2-3, the full variable domain is GAGVSQSPSNKVTEKGKDVELRCDPISGHTALYWYRQSLGQGLEFLIYFQGNSAPDKSGLPSDRFSAERTGGSVSTLTIQRTQQEDSAVYLCASSWDRPLTSTDTQYFGPGTRLTVL.

This chain joins TRBV30 and TRBJ2-7; D tentatively reads TRBD1 or TRBD2 (5 bases each). V was trimmed by 3 bases and J by 0 bases, leaving 15 bases between them. This CDR3 region has 15 residues. Germline CDR1 reads GTSNPN; CDR2 reads SVGIG (reference sequence). The CDR3 protein is CAWRQRGLSSYEQYF. The DNA for the CDR3 is TGTGCCTGGAGGCAGAGGGGCTTGAGCTCCTACGAGCAGTACTTC.

This clone appeared a few times. This chain connects TRBV4-2 to TRBJ2-1; D is uncertain. The CDR3 is 16 amino acids. V was pared by 1 base and J by 2 bases, with 12 bases between. The germline CDR1 and CDR2 sequences are LGHNA and YNFKEQ. Written as DNA, the CDR3 is TGTGCCAGCAGCCAAGGGGTCGATTTAGCCTACAATGAGCAGTTCTTC. This codes for CASSQGVDLAYNEQFF.

The V call is TRBV19, the J call TRBJ1-4; possibly TRBD1 for D (6 bases). Germline loops: CDR1 LNHDA, CDR2 SQIVND (reference sequence). V lost 6 bases and J 0 bases, leaving 17 bases between the germline ends. This CDR3 has 17 residues. In nucleotides, the CDR3 is TGTGCCAGTAGCAAACAAGGACAGTTCACAACTAATGAAAAACTGTTTTTT. Translation: CASSKQGQFTTNEKLFF. The entire variable domain, with the rest obtained from reference TRBV19 and TRBJ1-4, is as follows: DGGITQSPKYLFRKEGQNVTLSCEQNLNHDAMYWYRQDPGQGLRLIYYSQIVNDFQKGDIAEGYSVSREKKESFPLTVTSAQKNPTAFYLCASSKQGQFTTNEKLFFGSGTQLSVL.

The chain is built from TRBV13 and TRBJ2-5, with no clear D. Germline lookup yields CDR1 PRHDT and CDR2 FYEKMQ (reference sequence). The CDR3 has 13 amino acids. V was trimmed by 1 base and J by 9 bases, leaving 12 bases between them. DNA of the CDR3: TGTGCCAGCAGCTTAGCCGTTGAGGATCCCCAGTACTTC. Its translation is CASSLAVEDPQYF.

The gene calls are TRBV5-1 and TRBJ2-2, with 8 bases lining up with TRBD2. The CDR3 runs 16 residues. Per germline, CDR1 SGHRS and CDR2 YFSETQ. Trimming cost V 4 bases and J 5 bases; bases outside gene matches: 10. CDR3 residues: CASSDGRIAGTGELFF. DNA for the CDR3: TGCGCCAGCAGCGATGGGAGGATAGCGGGGACCGGGGAGCTGTTTTTT.

This clone showed up just a few times. The V and J genes are TRBV5-1 and TRBJ1-2, with D unclear. The CDR3 is made up of 14 amino acids. The V end lost 5 bases, the J end lost 5 bases, and 16 bases lay between the germline ends. Germline CDR1 reads SGHRS; CDR2 reads YFSETQ. In DNA, the CDR3 is TGCGCCAGCAGACCCGAACGGCCCGGGTATGGCTACACCTTC. Translation: CASRPERPGYGYTF.